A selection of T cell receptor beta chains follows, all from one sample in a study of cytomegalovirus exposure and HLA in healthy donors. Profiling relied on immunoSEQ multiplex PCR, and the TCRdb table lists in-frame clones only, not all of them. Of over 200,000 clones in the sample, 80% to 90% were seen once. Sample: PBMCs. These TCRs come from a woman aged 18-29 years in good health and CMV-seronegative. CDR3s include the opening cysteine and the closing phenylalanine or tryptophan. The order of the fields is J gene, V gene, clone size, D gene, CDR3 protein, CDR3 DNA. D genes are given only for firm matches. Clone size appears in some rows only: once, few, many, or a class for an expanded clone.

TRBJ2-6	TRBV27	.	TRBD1	CASRAQGVYSGANVLTF	TGTGCCAGCAGAGCACAGGGGGTGTACTCTGGGGCCAACGTCCTGACTTTC
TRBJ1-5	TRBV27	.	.	CASSLRQGNQPQHF	TGTGCCAGCAGTTTGCGGCAGGGGAATCAGCCCCAGCATTTT
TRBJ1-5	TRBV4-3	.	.	CASSQRLYSNQPQHF	TGCGCCAGCAGCCAGAGACTGTATAGCAATCAGCCCCAGCATTTT
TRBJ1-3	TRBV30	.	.	CAWAAGPISGNTIYF	TGTGCCTGGGCGGCAGGGCCGATCTCTGGAAACACCATATATTTT
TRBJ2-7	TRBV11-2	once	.	CASRGGIYEQYF	TGTGCCAGCCGAGGGGGTATTTACGAGCAGTACTTC
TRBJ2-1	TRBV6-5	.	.	CASSYSVVNEQFF	TGTGCCAGCAGTTACTCTGTAGTAAATGAGCAGTTCTTC
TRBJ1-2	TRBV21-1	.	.	CASSLLQPTGALPLDYGYTF	TGTGCCAGCAGCCTCTTACAACCTACAGGGGCCCTACCCCTGGACTATGGCTACACCTTC
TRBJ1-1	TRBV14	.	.	CASSQASWGAEAFF	TGTGCCAGCAGCCAAGCAAGTTGGGGGGCTGAAGCTTTCTTT
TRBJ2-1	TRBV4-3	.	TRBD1	CASSQEETGAHNEQFF	TGCGCCAGCAGCCAAGAGGAGACAGGGGCCCACAATGAGCAGTTCTTC
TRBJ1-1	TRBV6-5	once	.	CASSPAWLVNTEAFF	TGTGCCAGCAGTCCCGCCTGGCTCGTGAACACTGAAGCTTTCTTT
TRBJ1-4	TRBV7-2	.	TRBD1	CASSHNRGGGEKLFF	TGTGCCAGCAGCCACAACAGGGGAGGAGGAGAAAAACTGTTTTTT
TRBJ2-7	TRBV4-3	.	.	CASSQEVVSGPTYEQYF	TGCGCCAGCAGCCAAGAGGTGGTATCGGGTCCTACCTACGAGCAGTACTTC
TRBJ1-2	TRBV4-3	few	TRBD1	CASSQDPGQGYGYTF	TGCGCCAGCAGCCAAGATCCGGGACAGGGCTATGGCTACACCTTC
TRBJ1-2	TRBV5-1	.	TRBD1	CASSFGDRFGYTF	TGCGCCAGCAGCTTCGGGGACAGGTTCGGCTACACCTTC
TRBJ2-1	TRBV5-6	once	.	CASSWDQGYYNEQFF	TGTGCCAGCAGCTGGGACCAGGGGTACTACAATGAGCAGTTCTTC
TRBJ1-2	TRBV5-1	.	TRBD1	CASSPTGKTGDYGYTF	TGCGCCAGCAGCCCCACAGGCAAGACAGGGGACTATGGCTACACCTTC
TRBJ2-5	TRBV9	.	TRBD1	CASSPPGQGEETQYF	TGTGCCAGCAGCCCACCGGGACAGGGGGAAGAGACCCAGTACTTC
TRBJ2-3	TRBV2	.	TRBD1	CASSALQGISGTQYF	TGTGCCAGCAGTGCTCTACAGGGGATCTCCGGTACGCAGTATTTT
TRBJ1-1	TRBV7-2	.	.	CASSLASAGAGAEAFF	TGTGCCAGCAGCTTAGCGTCAGCGGGGGCTGGAGCTGAAGCTTTCTTT
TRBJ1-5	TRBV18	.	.	CASSQDSRELSNQPQHF	TGTGCCAGCTCACAAGACTCCAGGGAATTGAGCAATCAGCCCCAGCATTTT
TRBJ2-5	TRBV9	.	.	CASSVGPLQETQYF	TGTGCCAGCAGCGTAGGGCCTCTCCAAGAGACCCAGTACTTC
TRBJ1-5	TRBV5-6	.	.	CASSSYNQPQHF	TGTGCCAGCAGCTCCTATAATCAGCCCCAGCATTTT
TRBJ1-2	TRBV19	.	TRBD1	CASAKGQGSYGYTF	TGTGCCAGTGCTAAGGGACAGGGATCCTATGGCTACACCTTC
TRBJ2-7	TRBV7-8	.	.	CASSLALRSPDTDKYEQYF	TGTGCCAGCAGCTTAGCGCTTAGGTCTCCGGACACCGATAAATACGAGCAGTACTTC
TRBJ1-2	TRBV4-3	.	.	CVSSQDRDARGTF	TGCGTCAGCAGCCAAGACCGGGACGCGCGGGGCACCTTC
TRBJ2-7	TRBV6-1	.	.	CASSESPMGSGYEQYF	TGTGCCAGCAGTGAATCTCCCATGGGTAGCGGCTACGAGCAGTACTTC